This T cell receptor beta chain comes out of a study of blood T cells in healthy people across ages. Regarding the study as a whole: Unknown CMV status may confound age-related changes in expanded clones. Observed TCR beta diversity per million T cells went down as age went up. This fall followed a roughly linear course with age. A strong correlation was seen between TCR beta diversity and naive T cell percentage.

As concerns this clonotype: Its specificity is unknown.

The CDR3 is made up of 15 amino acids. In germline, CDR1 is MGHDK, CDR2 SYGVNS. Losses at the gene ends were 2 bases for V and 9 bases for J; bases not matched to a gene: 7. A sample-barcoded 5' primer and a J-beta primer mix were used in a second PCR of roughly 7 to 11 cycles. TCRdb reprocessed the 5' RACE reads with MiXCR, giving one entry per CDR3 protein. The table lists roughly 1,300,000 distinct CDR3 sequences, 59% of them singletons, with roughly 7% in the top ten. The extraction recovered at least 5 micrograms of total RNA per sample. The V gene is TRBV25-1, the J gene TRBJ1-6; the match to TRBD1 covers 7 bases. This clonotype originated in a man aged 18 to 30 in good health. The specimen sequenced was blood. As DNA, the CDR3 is TGTGCCAGCAGTGAACCCGACAGGGCGGCTTCACCCCTCCACTTT. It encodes CASSEPDRAASPLHF. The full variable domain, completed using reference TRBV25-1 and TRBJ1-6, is EADIYQTPRYLVIGTGKKITLECSQTMGHDKMYWYQQDPGMELHLIHYSYGVNSTEKGDLSSESTVSRIRTEHFPLTLESARPSHTSQYLCASSEPDRAASPLHFGNGTRLTVT.